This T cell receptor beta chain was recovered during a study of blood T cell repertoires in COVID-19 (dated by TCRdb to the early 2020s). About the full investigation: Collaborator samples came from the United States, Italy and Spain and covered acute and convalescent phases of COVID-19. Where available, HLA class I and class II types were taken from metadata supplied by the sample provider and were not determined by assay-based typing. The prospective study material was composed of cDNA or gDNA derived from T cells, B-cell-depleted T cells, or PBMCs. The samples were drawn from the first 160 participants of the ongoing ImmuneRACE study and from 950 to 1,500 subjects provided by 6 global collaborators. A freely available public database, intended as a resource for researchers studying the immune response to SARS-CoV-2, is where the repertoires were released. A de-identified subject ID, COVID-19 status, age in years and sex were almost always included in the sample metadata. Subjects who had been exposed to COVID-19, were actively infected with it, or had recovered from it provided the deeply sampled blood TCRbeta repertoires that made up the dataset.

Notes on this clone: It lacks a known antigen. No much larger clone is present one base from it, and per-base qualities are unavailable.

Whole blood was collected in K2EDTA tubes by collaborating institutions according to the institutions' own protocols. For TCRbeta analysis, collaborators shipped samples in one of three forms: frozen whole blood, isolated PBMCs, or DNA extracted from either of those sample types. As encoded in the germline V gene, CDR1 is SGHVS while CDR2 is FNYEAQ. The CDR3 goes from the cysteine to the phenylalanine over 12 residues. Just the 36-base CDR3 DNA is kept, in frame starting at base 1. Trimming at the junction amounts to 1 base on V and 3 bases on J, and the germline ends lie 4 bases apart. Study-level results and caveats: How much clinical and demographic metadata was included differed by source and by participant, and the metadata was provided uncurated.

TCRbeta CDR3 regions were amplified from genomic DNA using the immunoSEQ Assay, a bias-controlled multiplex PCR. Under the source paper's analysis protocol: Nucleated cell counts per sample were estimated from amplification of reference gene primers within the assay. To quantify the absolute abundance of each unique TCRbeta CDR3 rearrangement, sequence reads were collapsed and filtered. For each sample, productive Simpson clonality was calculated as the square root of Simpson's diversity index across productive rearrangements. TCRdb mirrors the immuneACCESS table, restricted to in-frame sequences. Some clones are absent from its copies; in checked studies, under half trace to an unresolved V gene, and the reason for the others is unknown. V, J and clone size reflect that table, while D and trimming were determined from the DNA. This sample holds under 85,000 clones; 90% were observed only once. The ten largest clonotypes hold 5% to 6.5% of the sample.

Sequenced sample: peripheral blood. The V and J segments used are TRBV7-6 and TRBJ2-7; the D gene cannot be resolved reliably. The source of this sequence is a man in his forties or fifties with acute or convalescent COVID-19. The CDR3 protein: CASSLGSYEQYF. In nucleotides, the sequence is TGTGCCAGCAGCTTAGGGAGCTACGAGCAGTACTTC.